This T cell receptor (beta chain) was observed in a study of CD4+ T cells in melanoma (dated 2022 in TCRdb). For the wider study: The study investigated neoantigen-specific CD4+ T cells in human melanoma.

The paper's findings and limits, for the study overall: Diverse differentiation states were reported to be shown by neoantigen-specific CD4+ T cells in melanoma. The report described a correlation between neoantigen-specific CD4+ T cells and the function of CD8+ T cells, macrophages and B cells.

About this clone itself: Its antigen is not yet known. Base quality data are lacking; no much larger clone is found one base away.

The donors were people with melanoma. To prepare the library, the immunoSEQ multiplex PCR assay was applied. Not all clones reach the TCRdb copy of this immuneACCESS table, which keeps in-frame sequences only. Checked studies attribute under half of the gap to unresolved V genes and leave the rest unexplained. The sample yields fewer than 15,000 clones; about 74% were counted once. The ten largest clones capture approximately 16% of the sample. This clonotype was obtained from a human donor with melanoma. The sample comprised cells from a culture (not recorded whether cultured in vitro).

The CDR3 here reads CASSPQGLTSGEQYF. The DNA sequence reads TGTGCCAGCAGCCCTCAGGGCCTCACATCTGGCGAGCAGTACTTC. The chain joins TRBV4-2 to TRBJ2-7; TRBD1 is a possible D gene, resting on 5 matching bases. From the germline V gene, CDR1 is LGHNA and CDR2 is YNFKEQ. V and J are truncated by 4 bases and 6 bases respectively, leaving an intervening sequence of 19 bases. Spanning cysteine to phenylalanine, the CDR3 consists of 15 amino acids. The entry retains the CDR3 DNA only, 45 bases that are in frame from base 1.